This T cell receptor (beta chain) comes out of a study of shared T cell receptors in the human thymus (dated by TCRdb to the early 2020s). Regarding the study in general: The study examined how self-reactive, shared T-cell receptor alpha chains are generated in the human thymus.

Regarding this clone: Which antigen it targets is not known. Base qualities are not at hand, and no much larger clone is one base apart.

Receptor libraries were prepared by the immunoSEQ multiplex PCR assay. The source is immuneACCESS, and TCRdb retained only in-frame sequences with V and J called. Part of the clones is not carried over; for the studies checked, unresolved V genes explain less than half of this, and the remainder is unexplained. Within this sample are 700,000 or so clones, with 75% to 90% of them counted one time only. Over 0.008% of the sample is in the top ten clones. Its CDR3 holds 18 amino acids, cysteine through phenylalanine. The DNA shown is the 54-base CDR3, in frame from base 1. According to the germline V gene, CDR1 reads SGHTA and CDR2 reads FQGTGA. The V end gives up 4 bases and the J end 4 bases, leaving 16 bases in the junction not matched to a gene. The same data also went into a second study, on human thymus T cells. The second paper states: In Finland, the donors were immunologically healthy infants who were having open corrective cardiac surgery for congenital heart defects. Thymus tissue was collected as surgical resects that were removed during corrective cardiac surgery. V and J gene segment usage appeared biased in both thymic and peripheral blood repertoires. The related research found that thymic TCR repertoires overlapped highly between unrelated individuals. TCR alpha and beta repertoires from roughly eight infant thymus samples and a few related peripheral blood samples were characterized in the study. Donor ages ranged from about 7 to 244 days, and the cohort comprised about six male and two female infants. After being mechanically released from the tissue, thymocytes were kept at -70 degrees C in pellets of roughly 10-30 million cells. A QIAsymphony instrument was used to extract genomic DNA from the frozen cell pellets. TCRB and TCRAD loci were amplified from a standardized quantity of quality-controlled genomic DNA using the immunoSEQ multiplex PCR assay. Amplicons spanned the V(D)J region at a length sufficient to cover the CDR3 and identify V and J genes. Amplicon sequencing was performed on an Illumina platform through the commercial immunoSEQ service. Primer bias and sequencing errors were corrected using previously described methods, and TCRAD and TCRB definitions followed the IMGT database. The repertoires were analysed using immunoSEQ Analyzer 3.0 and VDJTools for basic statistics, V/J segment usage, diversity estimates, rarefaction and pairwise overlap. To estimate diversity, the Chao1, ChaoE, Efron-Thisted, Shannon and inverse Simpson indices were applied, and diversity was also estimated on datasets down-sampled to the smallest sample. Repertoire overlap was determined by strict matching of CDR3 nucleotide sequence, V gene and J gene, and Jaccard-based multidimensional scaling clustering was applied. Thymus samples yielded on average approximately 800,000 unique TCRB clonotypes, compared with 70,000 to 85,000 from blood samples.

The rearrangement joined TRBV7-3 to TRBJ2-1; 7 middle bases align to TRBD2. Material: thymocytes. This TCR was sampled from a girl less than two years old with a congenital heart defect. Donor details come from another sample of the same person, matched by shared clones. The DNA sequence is TGTGCCAGCAGCTCATACCCTCGAACTAGCGCGTATTACAATGAGCAGTTCTTC. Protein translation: CASSSYPRTSAYYNEQFF.